The present T cell receptor beta chain was sequenced within a study of Graves' ophthalmopathy and Graves' hyperthyroidism. Across the study: The study drew peripheral blood at initial diagnosis, before any treatment.

For repertoire sequencing, the TCR beta CDR3 regions were amplified from RNA transcripts. In the first round, RT-PCR was carried out with HTBI primers, and a multiplex PCR formed the second round. Each CDR3 protein gets one entry after TCRdb re-called the multiplex PCR reads with MiXCR. The table includes 360,000 or so distinct CDR3 sequences, about a sixth detected once. Exclusion criteria comprised other autoimmune diseases, uncontrolled infections, pregnancy or lactation in patients. This clonotype was detected many times. Its specificity is not known. Study results and limitations: Also, most clonotypes expanded in the thyroid above 0.001 frequency appeared in blood.

CDR1 and CDR2 from the germline V gene are MDHEN and SYDVKM. Trimming took 5 bases from V and 0 from J, leaving 26 bases between them. This CDR3 spans 20 amino acids. The chain joins TRBV28 to TRBJ1-5; TRBD1 is a possible D gene (5 bases). The sequence derives from a woman aged 18-29 years with Graves' ophthalmopathy. Sequencing used peripheral blood. The CDR3 spells CASSLGLPKVSLYSNQPQHF. The CDR3 bases are TGTGCCAGCAGTCTGGGACTCCCCAAAGTATCACTGTATAGCAATCAGCCCCAGCATTTT.